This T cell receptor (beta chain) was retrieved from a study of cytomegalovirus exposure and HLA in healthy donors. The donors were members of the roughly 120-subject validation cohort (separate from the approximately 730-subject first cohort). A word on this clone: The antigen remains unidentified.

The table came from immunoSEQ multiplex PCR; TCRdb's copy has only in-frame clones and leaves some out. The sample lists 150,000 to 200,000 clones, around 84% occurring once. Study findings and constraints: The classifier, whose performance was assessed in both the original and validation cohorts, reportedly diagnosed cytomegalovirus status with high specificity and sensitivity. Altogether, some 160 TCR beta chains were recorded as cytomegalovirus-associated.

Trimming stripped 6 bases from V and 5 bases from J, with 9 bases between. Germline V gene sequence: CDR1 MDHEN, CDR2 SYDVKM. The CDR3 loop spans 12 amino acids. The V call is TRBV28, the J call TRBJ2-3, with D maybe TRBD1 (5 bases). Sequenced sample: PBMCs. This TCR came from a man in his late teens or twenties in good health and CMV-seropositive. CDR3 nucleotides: TGTGCCAGCAGAACAGGCAGAGATACGCAGTATTTT. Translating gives CASRTGRDTQYF.